This entry lists 30 T cell receptor beta chains sequenced from one sample in a study of blood T cell repertoires in COVID-19. Libraries were prepared by immunoSEQ multiplex PCR; TCRdb keeps only in-frame clonotypes and omits some of them. The data hold about 76,000 clones, with 70% to 90% observed a single time. Sequencing used peripheral blood. These receptors were obtained from an older woman with acute or convalescent COVID-19.

The chain links TRBV7-9 to TRBJ2-5, with TRBD1 identical over 9 bases. CDR1 and CDR2 (germline): SEHNR, FQNEAQ (reference sequence). V lost 3 bases, J lost 3 bases, and 2 bases stayed unmatched. CDR3 size: 14 residues. CDR3 residues: CASSFWTGEETQYF. CDR3 DNA: TGTGCCAGCAGCTTCTGGACAGGGGAAGAGACCCAGTACTTC.

V is TRBV20-1 and J is TRBJ2-5, with D unresolved. V was pared by 3 bases and J by 3 bases, with 5 bases between. The CDR3 runs 11 residues. The germline gives CDR1 DFQATT, CDR2 SNEGSKA (reference sequence). The CDR3 DNA sequence: TGCAGTGCTAGTCCTAAAGAGACCCAGTACTTC. Residues: CSASPKETQYF.

The J gene is TRBJ2-1, the V gene TRBV7-3, with D possibly matching TRBD2 (5 bases). The CDR3 runs 16 residues. The ends were cut back, 5 bases at V and 5 bases at J, with 19 bases in the middle. CDR1 is SGHTA, CDR2 FQGTGA, per germline. CDR3 residues: CASSPAISRVHNEQFF. As DNA, the CDR3 is TGTGCCAGCAGCCCCGCCATCTCGCGGGTGCACAATGAGCAGTTCTTC.

This chain joins TRBV3-1 (or the pseudogene TRBV3-2) and TRBJ2-5, with 12 bases fitting TRBD2. The CDR3 sequence is 16 residues long. Unmatched junction bases numbered 6, after V lost 4 bases and J lost 3 bases. The germline gives CDR1 LGHDT, CDR2 YNNKEL (reference sequence). The CDR3 region has the DNA TGTGCCAGCAGCCTCGACCTAGCGGGGGGGAAAGAGACCCAGTACTTC. This gives the protein CASSLDLAGGKETQYF.

The chain carries TRBV21-1 and TRBJ1-1; TRBD1 is taken as the D call from the table, unchecked against the DNA. TRBV21-1 is a documented pseudogene. The CDR3 length is 14 residues. CDR3 sequence reads: CASTLDRANTEAFF. The CDR3 nucleotides read TGTGCCAGCACCCTAGACAGGGCGAACACTGAAGCTTTCTTT.

This clone was counted between two and nine times. The V and J genes are TRBV5-6 and TRBJ2-3, with 12 nucleotides matching TRBD2. This CDR3 is 17 amino acids long. From germline, CDR1 is SGHDT and CDR2 YYEEEE. V lost 6 bases to trimming and J lost 3 bases; unmatched junction nucleotides: 11. DNA for the CDR3: TGTGCCAGCAATCGGAGGACTAGCGGGGTTTTGACAGATACGCAGTATTTT. Its translation is CASNRRTSGVLTDTQYF. The entire variable domain, with the rest obtained from reference TRBV5-6 and TRBJ2-3, is as follows: DAGVTQSPTHLIKTRGQQVTLRCSPKSGHDTVSWYQQALGQGPQFIFQYYEEEERQRGNFPDRFSGHQFPNYSSELNVNALLLGDSALYLCASNRRTSGVLTDTQYFGPGTRLTVL.

The chain joins TRBV5-4 to TRBJ2-5; D not certain. This CDR3 has 13 residues. Germline CDR1 SGHNT, CDR2 YYREEE (reference sequence). V was pared by 5 bases and J by 1 base, with 9 bases between. The CDR3 DNA reads TGTGCCAGCAGACAGAGTAGCCAAGAGACCCAGTACTTC. It is translated as CASRQSSQETQYF. The entire variable domain, with the rest obtained from reference TRBV5-4 and TRBJ2-5, is as follows: ETGVTQSPTHLIKTRGQQVTLRCSSQSGHNTVSWYQQALGQGPQFIFQYYREEENGRGNFPPRFSGLQFPNYSSELNVNALELDDSALYLCASRQSSQETQYFGPGTRLLVL.

In its sample, this clone was seen a few times. V is TRBV6-5 and J is TRBJ2-1, with 9 bases lining up with TRBD2. The CDR3 has 15 residues. Looked up from germline, CDR1 is MNHEY and CDR2 is SVGAGI. Trimming took 7 bases from V and 5 from J; bases not matched to a gene: 9. CDR3 nucleotides: TGTGCCAGCACTTCAGGACTAGCGAGAAACAATGAGCAGTTCTTC. The encoded protein is CASTSGLARNNEQFF.

Only one count was recorded for this clone. This chain connects TRBV5-6 to TRBJ1-2; D gene ambiguous. V lost 3 bases and J 8 bases, leaving 8 bases between the germline ends. The germline CDR1 and CDR2 sequences are SGHDT and YYEEEE. The CDR3 runs to 11 residues. CDR3 DNA sequence: TGTGCCAGCAGCTCCGCGTTGGGCTACACCTTC. Its protein is CASSSALGYTF. The full variable domain, its missing parts supplied by reference TRBV5-6 and TRBJ1-2, is DAGVTQSPTHLIKTRGQQVTLRCSPKSGHDTVSWYQQALGQGPQFIFQYYEEEERQRGNFPDRFSGHQFPNYSSELNVNALLLGDSALYLCASSSALGYTFGSGTRLTVV.

V and J are TRBV7-8 and TRBJ2-5; D is undetermined. CDR1 and CDR2 (germline): SGHVS, FQNEAQ. Trimming stripped 2 bases from V and 4 bases from J, with 11 bases between. The CDR3 extends over 14 amino acids. The CDR3 region is CASSLKTLAETQYF. CDR3 nucleotide sequence: TGTGCCAGCAGCTTAAAAACTCTCGCAGAGACCCAGTACTTC.

The gene calls are TRBV24-1 and TRBJ2-1; maybe TRBD2 (5 bases). This CDR3 is built from 16 residues. V lost 4 bases and J lost 6, with 18 bases in between. Germline values: CDR1 KGHDR, CDR2 SFDVKD. The CDR3 spells CATSDLGWTGRNEQFF. CDR3 bases: TGTGCCACCAGTGACCTAGGCTGGACTGGCCGCAATGAGCAGTTCTTC.

The V call is TRBV5-1, the J call TRBJ2-1; TRBD1 agrees at 9 bases. Germline assignment: CDR1 SGHRS and CDR2 YFSETQ. The V gene end was trimmed by 2 bases and the J gene end by 3 bases; junction bases not matched to a gene: 3. The CDR3 is 15 amino acids. Here the CDR3 reads CASSFEGQGYNEQFF. The CDR3 DNA reads as TGCGCCAGCAGCTTCGAGGGACAGGGCTACAATGAGCAGTTCTTC. Based on the CDR3 plus reference TRBV5-1 and TRBJ2-1, the full variable domain is KAGVTQTPRYLIKTRGQQVTLSCSPISGHRSVSWYQQTPGQGLQFLFEYFSETQRNKGNFPGRFSGRQFSNSRSEMNVSTLELGDSALYLCASSFEGQGYNEQFFGPGTRLTVL.

The chain's CDR3 is CASSKKVADRTRNQPQHF. The CDR3 DNA follows: TGTGCCAGCAGCAAAAAAGTGGCGGACAGGACGAGAAATCAGCCCCAGCATTTT. This chain joins TRBV21-1 and TRBJ1-5; the table's D call, TRBD1, was not checked against the DNA. TRBV21-1 is annotated as a pseudogene. CDR3 length: 18 amino acids.

This clone came up once. V is TRBV5-8 and J is TRBJ1-2; D remains unclear. V lost 0 bases and J 8 bases, leaving 14 bases between the germline ends. The germline V gene has CDR1 SGHTS and CDR2 YDEGEE. This CDR3 has 14 amino acids. In DNA, the CDR3 is TGTGCCAGCAGCTTGGACGATCGTTCTAGAGGCTACACCTTC. Its translation is CASSLDDRSRGYTF.

The V and J genes are TRBV12-5 and TRBJ2-1; D unclear. CDR3 length equals 14 residues. The V end lost 5 bases, the J end lost 7 bases, and 15 bases lay between the germline ends. Germline CDR1 reads LGHNT; CDR2 reads FRNRAP. CDR3 bases: TGTGCTAGTGGTATATCCAGCCTCAGGAATGAGCAGTTCTTC. Translated, it gives CASGISSLRNEQFF.

This sequence joins TRBV2 and TRBJ2-7, with D possibly being TRBD2 (6 bases). V was trimmed by 6 bases and J by 3 bases, leaving 9 bases between them. The germline V gene has CDR1 SNHLY and CDR2 FYNNEI. There are 12 residues in the CDR3. CDR3 sequence: CASRAGSYEQYV. The CDR3 nucleotides are TGTGCCAGCAGAGCCGGGAGCTACGAGCAGTACGTC.

This clone was seen once. V is TRBV2 and J is TRBJ1-2, with a possible D match to TRBD1 (6 bases). From germline, CDR1 is SNHLY and CDR2 FYNNEI. Between the trimmed V and J ends, which lost 6 bases and 8 bases, there was a span of 16 bases. This CDR3 is 13 amino acids long. The CDR3 nucleotides read TGTGCCAGCAGAGTCGACAGGATAGAAGGCTACACCTTC. Protein sequence: CASRVDRIEGYTF.

This clone has a handful of counts. The genes are TRBV25-1 and TRBJ2-2; maybe TRBD1 (6 bases). V was trimmed by 6 bases and J by 2 bases, leaving 13 bases between them. CDR1 MGHDK and CDR2 SYGVNS come from the germline V gene. This CDR3 has 15 amino acids. This CDR3 is CASSRQEINTGELFF. CDR3 nucleotides: TGTGCCAGCAGCCGACAGGAGATTAACACCGGGGAGCTGTTTTTT.

The rearrangement links TRBV4-1 to TRBJ2-5; TRBD2 might be the D (5 bases). From germline, CDR1 is MGHRA and CDR2 YSYEKL. The CDR3 is made up of 13 amino acids. V lost 1 base to trimming and J lost 4 bases, with 7 bases between them. Written as DNA, the CDR3 is TGCGCCAGCAGCCAAGCCGCGGGAGAGACCCAGTACTTC. Its protein product is CASSQAAGETQYF.

About this clone itself: Germline is not matched at one junction end, which may reflect a read error. The chain couples TRBV7-7 to TRBJ2-5; 8 bases map to TRBD1. CDR3 size: 13 residues. Germline V CDR1 and CDR2: SSHAT, FNYEAQ (reference sequence). CDR3 coding DNA: TGTGCTAGCAGCCAAGACAGGGGTGGGACCCAGTACTTC. Its translation is CASSQDRGGTQYF.

The chain joins TRBV2 to TRBJ1-5; TRBD1 aligns across 7 bases. Germline CDR1 and CDR2: SNHLY and FYNNEI. Unmatched junction bases numbered 9, after V lost 0 bases and J lost 7 bases. This CDR3 is built from 16 residues. The CDR3 nucleotides are TGTGCCAGCAGTGAAGCGCGAGGAGGGGGCCGCCAGCCCCAGCATTTT. This encodes CASSEARGGGRQPQHF.

The rearrangement uses TRBV6-2 or TRBV6-3 and TRBJ1-5; 10 positions agree with TRBD1. Looked up from germline, CDR1 is MNHEY and CDR2 is SVGEGT. There are 15 residues in the CDR3. V was pared by 7 bases and J by 5 bases, with 8 bases of the junction left unmatched. This chain's CDR3 is CASTPRGQGDQPQHF. The CDR3 bases are TGTGCCAGCACCCCTCGTGGACAGGGGGATCAGCCCCAGCATTTT.

V gene TRBV30 combines with J gene TRBJ2-5; maybe TRBD2 (7 bases). Germline V gene lookup returns CDR1 GTSNPN and CDR2 SVGIG (reference sequence). Trimming pared 5 bases from V and 4 bases from J, leaving 14 bases between. The CDR3 spans 13 residues. The CDR3 DNA is TGTGCCTGGGAGGCGGGGGCCTCAGAGACCCAGTACTTC. Protein: CAWEAGASETQYF.

The chain recombines TRBV15 with TRBJ2-7; D call uncertain. The CDR3 spans 12 residues. CDR1 and CDR2 (germline): LNHNV, YYDKDF (reference sequence). Between the trimmed V and J ends, which lost 3 bases and 6 bases, there was a span of 9 bases. CDR3 loop: CATSSRTVEQYF. DNA of the CDR3: TGTGCCACCAGCAGTCGTACAGTCGAGCAGTACTTC.

V is TRBV24-1 and J is TRBJ2-1; D is unclear. The CDR3 has 13 amino acids. Trimming removed 2 bases from V and 9 bases from J, with 10 bases in between. Germline V gives CDR1 KGHDR, CDR2 SFDVKD. The CDR3 sequence is CATSDSWSFEQFF. CDR3 DNA: TGTGCCACCAGTGATTCTTGGAGTTTTGAGCAGTTCTTC.

This CDR3 reads CASSGVRSGGNEQYF. The CDR3 coding sequence is TGCGCCAGCAGTGGGGTCCGGAGCGGGGGCAACGAGCAGTACTTC. V usage is TRBV10-2 and J usage is TRBJ2-7; TRBD2 matches 8 bases. The ends lost 4 bases at V and 5 bases at J; junction bases unmatched: 10. Germline V lookup: CDR1 WSHSY, CDR2 SAAADI. This CDR3 is built from 15 residues.

Here the CDR3 DNA reads TGTGCCAGCAGCCAAGATCAAGGGGGCTATGGCTACACCTTC. Protein: CASSQDQGGYGYTF. The rearrangement uses TRBV14 and TRBJ1-2; D may be TRBD1 (6 bases). Germline V gene sequence: CDR1 SGHDN, CDR2 FVKESK. The CDR3 has 14 amino acids. The V end was cut by 0 bases, the J end by 4 bases, with 9 bases between.

J is TRBJ1-5 and V is TRBV2; TRBD1 is a possible D gene (5 bases). Germline-derived CDR1 and CDR2 are SNHLY and FYNNEI. This CDR3 spans 15 amino acids. Trimming removed 3 bases from V and 1 base from J, with 10 bases in between. CDR3 sequence (DNA): TGTGCCAGCAGTGATGGGACTCTAAGCAATCAGCCCCAGCATTTT. Residues: CASSDGTLSNQPQHF.

This clone was recorded a few times. The chain links TRBV11-2 to TRBJ1-6; TRBD1 matches at 7 bases. Germline values: CDR1 SGHAT, CDR2 FQNNGV. CDR3 length: 14 amino acids. The V segment lost 4 bases and the J segment 10 bases; nucleotides outside the gene matches: 7. The CDR3 here is CASSSTGEGSPLHF. The CDR3 nucleotides read TGTGCCAGCAGCTCTACAGGGGAAGGCTCACCCCTCCACTTT.

The gene calls are TRBV9 and TRBJ1-2; D call uncertain. Per the germline V gene, CDR1 is SGDLS and CDR2 is YYNGEE. The CDR3 has 15 amino acids. The V end was cut by 0 bases, the J end by 0 bases, with 9 bases between. The CDR3, as DNA: TGTGCCAGCAGCGTAGATCAGGACTCTAACTATGGCTACACCTTC. Amino acid sequence: CASSVDQDSNYGYTF.